Listed below are T cell receptor beta chains from one sample, sequenced in a study of glioma-infiltrating T cells after dendritic cell vaccination. Clones were sequenced by immunoSEQ multiplex PCR, and TCRdb holds only the in-frame ones, with some missing. In the table there are tens of thousands of clones, about four fifths of which are singletons. The starting material was blood, obtained after dendritic cell vaccination. These receptors came from a human donor with glioblastoma. CDR3s include the opening cysteine and the closing phenylalanine or tryptophan. Fields, in order: J gene, D gene, clone size, V gene, CDR3 protein, CDR3 DNA. A D gene is named only where the DNA matches it firmly. Some rows mark clone size as missing; the rest say once, few, many or name a class of expanded clone.

TRBJ1-1,-,-,TRBV6-8,CASSLLDRDTEAFF,TGTGCCAGCAGCCTCTTAGACAGAGATACTGAAGCTTTCTTT
TRBJ1-2,TRBD1,-,TRBV4-1,CASSHLQAYRGPTNGYTF,TGCGCCAGCAGCCACCTCCAAGCTTACAGGGGGCCAACGAATGGCTACACCTTC
TRBJ2-3,-,-,TRBV5-1,CASMSGDHTDTQYF,TGCGCCAGCATGTCGGGGGACCACACAGATACGCAGTATTTT
TRBJ1-1,TRBD1,-,TRBV29-1,CSVAGTGFTEAFF,TGCAGCGTTGCCGGGACAGGGTTCACTGAAGCTTTCTTT
TRBJ1-2,-,-,TRBV2,CASNRQDLHGYTF,TGTGCCAGTAACCGACAAGATCTCCATGGCTACACCTTC
TRBJ2-5,TRBD2,-,TRBV5-4,CASSLRGVQETQYF,TGTGCCAGCAGCTTACGGGGGGTCCAAGAGACCCAGTACTTC
TRBJ2-7,TRBD1,-,TRBV2,CASNRDSSYEQYF,TGTGCCAGCAACAGGGACAGCTCCTACGAGCAGTACTTC
TRBJ1-3,TRBD1,once,TRBV2,CASRGIQGARGNTIYF,TGTGCCAGCAGGGGGATACAGGGGGCTCGGGGAAACACCATATATTTT
TRBJ2-6,TRBD1,-,TRBV18,CASSTTGTGPISGANVLTF,TGTGCCAGCTCAACCACCGGGACAGGTCCGATCTCTGGGGCCAACGTCCTGACTTTC
TRBJ1-4,-,few,TRBV15,CATSRVMGGWQGDEKLFF,TGTGCCACCAGCAGAGTTATGGGGGGGTGGCAGGGTGACGAAAAACTGTTTTTT
TRBJ2-1,-,-,TRBV7-3,CASSKERGRGSYNEQFF,TGTGCCAGCAGCAAAGAGCGTGGTCGGGGTTCCTACAATGAGCAGTTCTTC
TRBJ2-7,TRBD1,-,TRBV19,CASSRPQTGSHEQYF,TGTGCCAGTAGTCGGCCTCAGACAGGGTCCCACGAGCAGTACTTC
TRBJ2-1,-,-,TRBV6-5,CASSPYLSSYNEQFF,TGTGCCAGCAGTCCCTACCTGAGCTCCTACAATGAGCAGTTCTTC
TRBJ1-5,-,-,TRBV18,CASSPGQGEGQPQHF,TGTGCCAGCTCACCGGGACAAGGTGAGGGTCAGCCCCAGCATTTT
TRBJ2-3,-,-,TRBV19,CASSTTGIDTQYF,TGTGCCAGTAGTACAACAGGGATAGATACGCAGTATTTT
TRBJ1-1,TRBD1,few,TRBV2,CASSEQGQGSYTEAFF,TGTGCCAGCAGTGAACAGGGACAGGGATCCTACACTGAAGCTTTCTTT
TRBJ1-1,TRBD1,-,TRBV19,CASSIKGSGQGMNTEAFF,TGTGCCAGTAGTATTAAGGGGTCGGGACAGGGTATGAACACTGAAGCTTTCTTT
TRBJ2-3,-,-,TRBV30,CAWGASTDTQYF,TGTGCCTGGGGGGCAAGCACAGATACGCAGTATTTT
TRBJ1-2,-,-,TRBV6-5,CASRLLRSDGYTF,TGTGCCAGCAGACTGTTGAGGAGCGATGGCTACACCTTC
TRBJ1-2,-,-,TRBV2,CASSVWTGVGYTF,TGTGCCAGCAGTGTGTGGACCGGGGTTGGCTACACCTTC
TRBJ2-2,-,-,TRBV6-5,CASSYEGTGELFF,TGTGCCAGCAGTTACGAGGGCACCGGGGAGCTGTTTTTT
TRBJ1-5,-,once,TRBV19,CAVTGRGFGNQPQHF,TGTGCCGTCACGGGCAGGGGTTTTGGCAATCAGCCCCAGCATTTT
TRBJ2-2,TRBD2,-,TRBV2,CASRTGTSQTGELFF,TGTGCCAGCAGGACCGGGACTAGTCAAACCGGGGAGCTGTTTTTT
TRBJ2-5,TRBD2,-,TRBV7-9,CASSSTSGGTTDNQYF,TGTGCCAGCAGCTCTACCTCGGGGGGGACTACTGACAACCAGTACTTC
TRBJ2-7,TRBD1,-,TRBV5-1,CASSWDGQGGYEQYF,TGCGCCAGCAGCTGGGACGGACAGGGAGGCTACGAGCAGTACTTC
TRBJ2-7,-,medium-sized,TRBV19,CASSLELTGNYEQYF,TGTGCCAGTAGCCTAGAATTAACAGGGAACTACGAGCAGTACTTC
TRBJ1-6,-,-,TRBV4-1,CASSQVTGGSPLHF,TGCGCCAGCAGCCAAGTTACAGGAGGGTCACCCCTCCACTTT
TRBJ1-2,-,once,TRBV7-9,CASSLRRLPGDGYTF,TGTGCCAGCAGCTTACGCCGGCTCCCAGGGGATGGCTACACCTTC
TRBJ2-7,TRBD2,-,TRBV27,CASSPSSGGGLYEQYF,TGTGCCAGCAGTCCCAGTAGCGGGGGGGGATTATACGAGCAGTACTTC
TRBJ1-2,TRBD1,-,TRBV5-1,CASSSTGGSNYGYTF,TGCGCCAGCAGCTCTACAGGGGGCAGCAACTATGGCTACACCTTC
TRBJ1-1,-,-,TRBV6-1,CASRLTENTEAFF,TGTGCCAGCAGACTTACAGAAAACACTGAAGCTTTCTTT
TRBJ2-5,TRBD2,once,TRBV29-1,CSARAGGGETQYF,TGCAGTGCTAGGGCGGGGGGCGGAGAGACCCAGTACTTC
TRBJ2-5,-,-,TRBV7-9,CASAFLGATETQYF,TGTGCCAGCGCCTTCCTAGGGGCCACAGAGACCCAGTACTTC
TRBJ1-6,-,-,TRBV12-1,CASSDDRDVPNSPLHF,TGTGCCAGCAGCGATGACAGGGATGTGCCTAATTCACCCCTCCACTTT
TRBJ2-7,-,-,TRBV15,CATSREHGGGIYEQYF,TGTGCCACCAGCAGAGAACATGGGGGGGGCATTTACGAGCAGTACTTC
TRBJ2-3,TRBD2,once,TRBV5-4,CASSFFGGAADTQYF,TGTGCCAGCAGCTTTTTCGGGGGGGCCGCAGATACGCAGTATTTT
TRBJ1-5,-,-,TRBV4-1,CASSQDLAGPNQPQHF,TGCGCCAGCAGCCAAGATCTTGCGGGGCCCAATCAGCCCCAGCATTTT
TRBJ2-2,-,-,TRBV10-3,CAIAGRESGELFF,TGTGCCATCGCGGGCCGGGAGTCTGGGGAGCTGTTTTTT
TRBJ2-1,-,-,TRBV7-3,CASSPTPGSEQFF,TGTGCCAGCAGCCCTACCCCGGGTAGCGAGCAGTTCTTC
TRBJ2-7,TRBD1,-,TRBV4-2,CAVSRDSTYEQYF,TGTGCCGTGTCCCGGGACAGCACATACGAGCAGTACTTC
TRBJ2-7,TRBD1,-,TRBV12-5,CASGLVLGDSTSYEQYF,TGTGCTAGTGGTTTGGTACTGGGGGACAGCACTTCCTACGAGCAGTACTTC
TRBJ2-1,-,once,TRBV21-1,CASFRDSPYNEQFF,TGTGCCAGCTTCCGGGACAGTCCCTACAATGAGCAGTTCTTC
TRBJ2-5,-,-,TRBV27,CASSDSAVRETQYF,TGTGCCAGCAGTGACAGTGCGGTACGAGAGACCCAGTACTTC